This T cell receptor (beta chain) was sequenced for a study of vaccination and CD4 T cells after COVID-19. Concerning this clonotype itself: Its specificity is unknown.

At the Johns Hopkins FTIC core, DNA taken from cultured CD4+ T cells was sequenced by way of the Oncomine TCR Beta short-read assay. MiXCR was run by TCRdb on the PCR reads, yielding one entry per CDR3 protein. The sample lists about 4,100 distinct CDR3 sequences, under 25% occurring once. Germline CDR1 SGHNT, CDR2 YYREEE (reference sequence). V was pared by 3 bases and J by 7 bases, with 8 bases of the junction left unmatched. CDR3 length: 17 residues. As for treatment: roughly 10-day PBMC culture with coronavirus spike peptide pools or control peptides (ViraFEST assay). This TCR was sampled from a human donor who had recovered from COVID-19. The rearrangement joins TRBV5-4 to TRBJ1-6, with 12 bases identical to TRBD1. Sequencing input: CD4+ T cells from blood, cultured in vitro. The CDR3 DNA sequence: TGTGCCAGCAGCTCGGGACAGGGGGCAGAGCGGAATTCACCCCTCCACTTT. It codes for CASSSGQGAERNSPLHF.